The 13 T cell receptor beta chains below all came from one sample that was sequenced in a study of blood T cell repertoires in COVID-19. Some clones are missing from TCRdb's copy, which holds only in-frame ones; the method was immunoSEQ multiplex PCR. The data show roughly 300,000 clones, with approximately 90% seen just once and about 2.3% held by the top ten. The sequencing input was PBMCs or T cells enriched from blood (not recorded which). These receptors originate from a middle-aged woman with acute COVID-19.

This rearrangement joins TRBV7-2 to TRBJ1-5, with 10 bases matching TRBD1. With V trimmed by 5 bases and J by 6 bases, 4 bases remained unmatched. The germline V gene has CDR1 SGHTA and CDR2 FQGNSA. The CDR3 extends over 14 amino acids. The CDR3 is CASSRTGGGQPQHF. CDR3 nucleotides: TGTGCCAGCAGCCGGACAGGGGGAGGTCAGCCCCAGCATTTT. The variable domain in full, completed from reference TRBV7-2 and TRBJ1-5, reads GAGVSQSPSNKVTEKGKDVELRCDPISGHTALYWYRQSLGQGLEFLIYFQGNSAPDKSGLPSDRFSAERTGGSVSTLTIQRTQQEDSAVYLCASSRTGGGQPQHFGDGTRLSIL.

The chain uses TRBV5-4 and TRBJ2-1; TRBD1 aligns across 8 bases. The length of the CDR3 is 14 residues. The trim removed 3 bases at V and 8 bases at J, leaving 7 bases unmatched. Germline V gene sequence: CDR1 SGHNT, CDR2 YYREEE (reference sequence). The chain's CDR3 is CASSSGQGGHEQFF. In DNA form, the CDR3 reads TGTGCCAGCAGCTCCGGACAGGGTGGACATGAGCAGTTCTTC.

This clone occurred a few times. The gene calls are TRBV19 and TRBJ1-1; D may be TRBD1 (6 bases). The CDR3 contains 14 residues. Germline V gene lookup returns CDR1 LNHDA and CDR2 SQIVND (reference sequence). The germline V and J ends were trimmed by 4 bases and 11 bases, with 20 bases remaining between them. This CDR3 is CASSRGQGGGVAFF. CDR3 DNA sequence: TGTGCCAGTAGTAGGGGCCAGGGAGGGGGAGTGGCTTTCTTT.

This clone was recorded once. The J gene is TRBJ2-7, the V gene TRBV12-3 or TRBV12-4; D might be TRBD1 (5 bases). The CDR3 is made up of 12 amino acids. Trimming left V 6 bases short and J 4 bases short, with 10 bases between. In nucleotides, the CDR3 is TGTGCCAGCAGCTCGACAGTTTACGAGCAGTACTTC. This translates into CASSSTVYEQYF.

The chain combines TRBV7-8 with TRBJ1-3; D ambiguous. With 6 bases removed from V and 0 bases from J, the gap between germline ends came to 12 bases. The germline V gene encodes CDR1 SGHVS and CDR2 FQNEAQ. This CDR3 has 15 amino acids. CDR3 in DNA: TGTGCCAGCAGTCTTACAGTTCACTCTGGAAACACCATATATTTT. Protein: CASSLTVHSGNTIYF.

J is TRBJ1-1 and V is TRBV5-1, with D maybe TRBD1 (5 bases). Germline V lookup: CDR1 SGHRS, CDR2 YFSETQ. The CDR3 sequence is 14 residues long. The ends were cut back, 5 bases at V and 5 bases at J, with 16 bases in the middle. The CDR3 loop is CASRGAGLATEAFF. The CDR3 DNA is TGCGCCAGCAGAGGGGCAGGGCTGGCGACTGAAGCTTTCTTT.

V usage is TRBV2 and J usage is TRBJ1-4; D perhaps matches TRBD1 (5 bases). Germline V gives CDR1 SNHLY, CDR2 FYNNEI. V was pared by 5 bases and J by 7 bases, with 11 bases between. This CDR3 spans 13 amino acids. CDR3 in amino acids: CASSRGLGEKLFF. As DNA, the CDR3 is TGTGCCAGCAGTCGGGGACTGGGTGAAAAACTGTTTTTT.

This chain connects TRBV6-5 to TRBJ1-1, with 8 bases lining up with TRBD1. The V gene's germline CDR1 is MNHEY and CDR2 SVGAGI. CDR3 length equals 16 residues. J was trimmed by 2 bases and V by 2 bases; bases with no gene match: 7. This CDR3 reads CASSYATGEGNTEAFF. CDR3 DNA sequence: TGTGCCAGCAGTTACGCGACAGGGGAAGGTAACACTGAAGCTTTCTTT.

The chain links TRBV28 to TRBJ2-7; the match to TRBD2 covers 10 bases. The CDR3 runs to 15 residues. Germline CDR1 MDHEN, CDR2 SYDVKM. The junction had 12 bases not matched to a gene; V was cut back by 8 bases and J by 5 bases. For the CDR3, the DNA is TGTGCCAGCTCTCCCCGGGCTAGCGGGGGACACGAGCAGTACTTC. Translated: CASSPRASGGHEQYF.

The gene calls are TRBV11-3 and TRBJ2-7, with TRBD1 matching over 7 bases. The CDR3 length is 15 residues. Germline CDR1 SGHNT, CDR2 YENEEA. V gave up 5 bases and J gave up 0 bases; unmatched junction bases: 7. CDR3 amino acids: CASSEAGGSSYEQYF. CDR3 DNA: TGTGCCAGCAGCGAGGCAGGGGGAAGCTCCTACGAGCAGTACTTC.

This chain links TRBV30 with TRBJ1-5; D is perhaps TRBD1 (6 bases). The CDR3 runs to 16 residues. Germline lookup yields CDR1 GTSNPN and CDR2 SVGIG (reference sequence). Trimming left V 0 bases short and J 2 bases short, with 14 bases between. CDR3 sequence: CAWSVGGAVGNQPQHF. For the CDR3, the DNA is TGTGCCTGGAGTGTAGGGGGGGCGGTAGGCAATCAGCCCCAGCATTTT.

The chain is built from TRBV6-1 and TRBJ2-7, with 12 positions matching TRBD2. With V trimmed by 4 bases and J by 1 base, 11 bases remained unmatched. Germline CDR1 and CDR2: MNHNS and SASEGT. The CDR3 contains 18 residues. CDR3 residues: CASSAHMTSGRPSYEQYF. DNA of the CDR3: TGTGCCAGCAGTGCCCATATGACTAGCGGGAGACCTTCCTACGAGCAGTACTTC.

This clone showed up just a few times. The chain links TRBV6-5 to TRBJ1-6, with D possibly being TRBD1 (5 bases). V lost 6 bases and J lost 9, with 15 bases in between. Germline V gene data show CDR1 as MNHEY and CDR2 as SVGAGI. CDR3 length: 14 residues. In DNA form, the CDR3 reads TGTGCCAGCAGGGCGGGGGAGCTTCTTTCACCCCTCCACTTT. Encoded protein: CASRAGELLSPLHF.